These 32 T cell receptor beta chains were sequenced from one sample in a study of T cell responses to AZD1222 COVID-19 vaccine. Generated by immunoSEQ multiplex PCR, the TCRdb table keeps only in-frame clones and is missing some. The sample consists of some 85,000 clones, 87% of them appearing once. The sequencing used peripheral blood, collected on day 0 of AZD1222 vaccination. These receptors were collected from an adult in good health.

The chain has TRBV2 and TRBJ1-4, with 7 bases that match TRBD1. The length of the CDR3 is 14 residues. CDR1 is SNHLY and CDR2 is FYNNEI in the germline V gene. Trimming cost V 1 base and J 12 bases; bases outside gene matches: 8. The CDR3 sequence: CASSEDLGQLELFF. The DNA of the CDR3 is TGTGCCAGCAGTGAAGACTTGGGACAGTTAGAACTGTTTTTT.

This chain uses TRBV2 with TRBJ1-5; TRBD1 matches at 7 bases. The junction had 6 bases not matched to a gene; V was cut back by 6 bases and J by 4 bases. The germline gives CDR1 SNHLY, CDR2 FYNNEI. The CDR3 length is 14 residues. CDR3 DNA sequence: TGTGCCAGCAGCCAGACAGGGATGAATCAGCCCCAGCATTTT. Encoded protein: CASSQTGMNQPQHF.

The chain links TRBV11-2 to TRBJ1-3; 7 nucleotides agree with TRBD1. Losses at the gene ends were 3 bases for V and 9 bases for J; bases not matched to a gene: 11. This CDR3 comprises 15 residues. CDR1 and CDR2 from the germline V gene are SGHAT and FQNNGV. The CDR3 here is CASSFTGVPIGTIYF. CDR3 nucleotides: TGTGCCAGCAGCTTTACAGGGGTTCCCATAGGCACCATATATTTT.

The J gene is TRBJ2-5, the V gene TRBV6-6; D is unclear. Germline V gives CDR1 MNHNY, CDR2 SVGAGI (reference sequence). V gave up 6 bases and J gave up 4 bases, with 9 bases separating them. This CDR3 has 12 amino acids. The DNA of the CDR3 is TGTGCCAGCAGCGGTCTAGGAGAGACCCAGTACTTC. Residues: CASSGLGETQYF.

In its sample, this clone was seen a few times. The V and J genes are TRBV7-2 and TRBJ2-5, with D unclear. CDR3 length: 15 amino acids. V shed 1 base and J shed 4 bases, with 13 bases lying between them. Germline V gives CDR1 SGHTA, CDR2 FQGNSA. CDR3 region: CASSLDANFRETQYF. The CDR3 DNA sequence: TGTGCCAGCAGCTTAGATGCGAACTTTCGAGAGACCCAGTACTTC.

As DNA, the CDR3 is TGCGCCAGCAGCCAAGATAGGGGCAATTACTACGAGCAGTACTTC. It specifies CASSQDRGNYYEQYF. The chain uses TRBV4-3 and TRBJ2-7, with D perhaps TRBD1 (5 bases). The germline V and J ends were trimmed by 0 bases and 3 bases, with 12 bases remaining between them. CDR3 length: 15 amino acids. Germline V gene data show CDR1 as LGHNA and CDR2 as YSLEER.

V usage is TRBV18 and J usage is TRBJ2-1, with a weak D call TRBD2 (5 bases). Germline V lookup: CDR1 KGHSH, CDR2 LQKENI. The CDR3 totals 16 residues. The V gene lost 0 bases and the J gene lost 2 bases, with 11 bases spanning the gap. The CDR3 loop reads CASSPPSGRAYNEQFF. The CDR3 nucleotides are TGTGCCAGCTCACCACCAAGTGGGAGAGCCTACAATGAGCAGTTCTTC.

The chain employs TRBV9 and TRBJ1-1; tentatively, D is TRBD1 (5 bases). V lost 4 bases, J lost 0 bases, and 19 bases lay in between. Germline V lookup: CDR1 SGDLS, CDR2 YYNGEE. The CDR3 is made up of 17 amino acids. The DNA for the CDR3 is TGTGCCAGCAGCCCTCGGGACTCAGCGGGCCTGAACACTGAAGCTTTCTTT. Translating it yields CASSPRDSAGLNTEAFF.

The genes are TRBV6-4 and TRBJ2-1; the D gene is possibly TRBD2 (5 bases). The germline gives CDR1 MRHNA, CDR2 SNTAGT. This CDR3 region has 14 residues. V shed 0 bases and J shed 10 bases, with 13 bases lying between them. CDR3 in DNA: TGTGCCAGCAGTGACTCCTCTTCCCAGCGGGAGCAGTTCTTC. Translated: CASSDSSSQREQFF.

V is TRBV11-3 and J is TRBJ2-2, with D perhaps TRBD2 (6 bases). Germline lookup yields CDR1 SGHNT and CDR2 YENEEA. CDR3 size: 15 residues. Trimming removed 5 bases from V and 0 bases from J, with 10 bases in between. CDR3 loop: CASSVSGTNTGELFF. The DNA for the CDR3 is TGTGCCAGCAGCGTTAGCGGTACGAACACCGGGGAGCTGTTTTTT.

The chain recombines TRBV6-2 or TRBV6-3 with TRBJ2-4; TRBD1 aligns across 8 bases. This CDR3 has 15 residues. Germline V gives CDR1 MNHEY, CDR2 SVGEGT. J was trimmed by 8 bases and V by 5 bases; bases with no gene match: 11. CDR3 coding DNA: TGTGCCAGCAGTAAACCCCAGGGGGCGGTTGACATTCAGTACTTC. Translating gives CASSKPQGAVDIQYF.

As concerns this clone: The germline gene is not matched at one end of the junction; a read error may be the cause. The CDR3 here is CASSFGDRAVNEQLF. Here the CDR3 DNA reads TGTGCCAGCAGTTTTGGGGACAGGGCGGTGAATGAGCAGCTCTTC. The chain links TRBV28 to TRBJ2-1; 9 nucleotides agree with TRBD1. Germline lookup yields CDR1 MDHEN and CDR2 SYDVKM. The CDR3 is 15 residues long.

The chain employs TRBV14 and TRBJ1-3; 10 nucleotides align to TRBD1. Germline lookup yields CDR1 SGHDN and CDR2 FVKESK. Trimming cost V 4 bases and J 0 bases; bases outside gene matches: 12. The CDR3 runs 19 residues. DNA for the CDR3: TGTGCCAGCAGCCGCATAATCGACAGGGGGCGAAACTCTGGAAACACCATATATTTT. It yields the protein CASSRIIDRGRNSGNTIYF.

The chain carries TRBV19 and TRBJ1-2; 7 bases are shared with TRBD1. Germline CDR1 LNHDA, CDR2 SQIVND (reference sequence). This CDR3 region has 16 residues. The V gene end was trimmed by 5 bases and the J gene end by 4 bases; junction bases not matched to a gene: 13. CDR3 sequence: CASSGPSDRAGYGYTF. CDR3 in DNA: TGTGCCAGTAGTGGCCCCTCCGACAGGGCAGGCTATGGCTACACCTTC.

CDR3 loop: CASSYGQGGNEQYF. The CDR3 nucleotides read TGTGCCAGCAGTTACGGACAGGGGGGGAACGAGCAGTACTTC. This chain links TRBV6-5 with TRBJ2-7; TRBD1 matches at 10 bases. The germline V gene has CDR1 MNHEY and CDR2 SVGAGI. CDR3 size: 14 residues. V shed 2 bases and J 5 bases; nucleotides not matched to a gene: 3.

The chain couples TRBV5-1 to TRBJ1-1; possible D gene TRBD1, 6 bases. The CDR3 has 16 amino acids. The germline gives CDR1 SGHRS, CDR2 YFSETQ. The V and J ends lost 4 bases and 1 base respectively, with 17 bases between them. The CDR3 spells CASSQWDTDSNTEAFF. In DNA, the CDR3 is TGCGCCAGCAGCCAATGGGACACCGACTCGAACACTGAAGCTTTCTTT.

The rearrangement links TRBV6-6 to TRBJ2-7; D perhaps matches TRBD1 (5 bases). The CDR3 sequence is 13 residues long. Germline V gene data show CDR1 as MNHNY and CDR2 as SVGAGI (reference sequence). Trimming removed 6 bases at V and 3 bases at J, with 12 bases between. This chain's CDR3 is CASRPGFRYEQYF. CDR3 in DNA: TGTGCCAGCAGGCCAGGGTTTCGCTACGAGCAGTACTTC.

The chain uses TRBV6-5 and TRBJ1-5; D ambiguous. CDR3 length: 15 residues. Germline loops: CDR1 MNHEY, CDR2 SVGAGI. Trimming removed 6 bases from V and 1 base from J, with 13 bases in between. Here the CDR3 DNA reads TGTGCCAGCAGCTCCGATCCACTCAGCAATCAGCCCCAGCATTTT. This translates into CASSSDPLSNQPQHF.

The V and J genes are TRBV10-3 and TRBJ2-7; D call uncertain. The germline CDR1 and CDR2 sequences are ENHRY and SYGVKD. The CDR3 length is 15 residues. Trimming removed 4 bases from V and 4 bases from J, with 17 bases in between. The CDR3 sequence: CAISGGSENSYEQYF. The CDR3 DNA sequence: TGTGCCATCAGTGGTGGCTCGGAGAACTCTTACGAGCAGTACTTC.

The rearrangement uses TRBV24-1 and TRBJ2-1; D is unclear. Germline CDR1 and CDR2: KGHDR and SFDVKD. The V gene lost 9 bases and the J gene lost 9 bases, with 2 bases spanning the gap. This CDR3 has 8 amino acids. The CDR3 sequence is CATPEQFF. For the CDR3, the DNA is TGTGCCACCCCTGAGCAGTTCTTC.

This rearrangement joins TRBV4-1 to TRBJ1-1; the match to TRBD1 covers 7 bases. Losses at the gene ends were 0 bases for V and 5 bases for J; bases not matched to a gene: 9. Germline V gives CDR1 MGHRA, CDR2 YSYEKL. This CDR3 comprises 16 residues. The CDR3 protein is CASSQDSRTGGTEAFF. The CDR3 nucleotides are TGCGCCAGCAGCCAAGACTCTAGGACAGGAGGTACTGAAGCTTTCTTT.

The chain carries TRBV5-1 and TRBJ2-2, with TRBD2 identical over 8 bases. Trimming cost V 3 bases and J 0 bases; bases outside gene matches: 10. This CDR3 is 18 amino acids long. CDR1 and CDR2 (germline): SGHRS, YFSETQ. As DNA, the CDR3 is TGCGCCAGCAGCTCATCCTACTTAGCGGGACCGAACACCGGGGAGCTGTTTTTT. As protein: CASSSSYLAGPNTGELFF.

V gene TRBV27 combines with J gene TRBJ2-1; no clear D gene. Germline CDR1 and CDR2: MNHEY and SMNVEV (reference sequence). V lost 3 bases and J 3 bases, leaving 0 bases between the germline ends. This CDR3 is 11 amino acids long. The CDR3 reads CASSFYNEQFF. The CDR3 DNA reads TGTGCCAGCAGTTTCTACAATGAGCAGTTCTTC.

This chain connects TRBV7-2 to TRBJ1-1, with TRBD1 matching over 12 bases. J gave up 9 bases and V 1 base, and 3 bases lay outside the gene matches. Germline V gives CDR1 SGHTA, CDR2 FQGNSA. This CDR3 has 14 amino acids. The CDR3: CASSLEGQGAKAFF. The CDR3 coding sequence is TGTGCCAGCAGCTTAGAGGGACAGGGGGCAAAAGCTTTCTTT.

The DNA of the CDR3 is TGTGCCAGCAGCTTAGACAGGGAGACGGAAGCTTTCTTT. Translation gives CASSLDRETEAFF. The V call is TRBV11-3, the J call TRBJ1-1, with D maybe TRBD1 (5 bases). The length of the CDR3 is 13 residues. The germline V gene has CDR1 SGHNT and CDR2 YENEEA. V lost 0 bases and J 8 bases, leaving 10 bases between the germline ends.

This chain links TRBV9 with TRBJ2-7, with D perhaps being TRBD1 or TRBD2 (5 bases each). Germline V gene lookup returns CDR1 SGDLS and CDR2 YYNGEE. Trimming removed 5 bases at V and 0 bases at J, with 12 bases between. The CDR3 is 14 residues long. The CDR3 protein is CASSGDPSSYEQYF. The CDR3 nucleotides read TGTGCCAGCAGTGGGGACCCGAGCTCCTACGAGCAGTACTTC.

The CDR3 loop is CASSHNRGVDSNQPQHF. The CDR3 coding sequence is TGTGCCAGCAGCCATAACAGGGGTGTCGATAGCAATCAGCCCCAGCATTTT. The J gene is TRBJ1-5, the V gene TRBV4-2, with TRBD1 identical over 7 bases. The germline V gene encodes CDR1 LGHNA and CDR2 YNFKEQ. CDR3 length equals 17 residues. The trim removed 3 bases at V and 0 bases at J, leaving 8 bases unmatched.

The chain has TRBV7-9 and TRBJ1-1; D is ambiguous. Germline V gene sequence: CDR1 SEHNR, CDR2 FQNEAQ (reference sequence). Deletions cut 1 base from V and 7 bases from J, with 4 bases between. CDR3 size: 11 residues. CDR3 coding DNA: TGTGCCAGCAGCTTAGGTAATGAAGCTTTCTTT. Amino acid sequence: CASSLGNEAFF.

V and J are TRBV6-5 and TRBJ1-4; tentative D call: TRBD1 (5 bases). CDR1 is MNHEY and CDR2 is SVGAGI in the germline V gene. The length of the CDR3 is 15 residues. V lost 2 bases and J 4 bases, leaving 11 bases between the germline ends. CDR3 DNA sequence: TGTGCCAGCAGTTACCCACCAGGGAATAATGAAAAACTGTTTTTT. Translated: CASSYPPGNNEKLFF.

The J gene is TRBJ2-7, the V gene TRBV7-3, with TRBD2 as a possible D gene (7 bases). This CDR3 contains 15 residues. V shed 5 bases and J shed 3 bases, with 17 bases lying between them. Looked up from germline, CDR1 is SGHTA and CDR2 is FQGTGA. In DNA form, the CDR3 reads TGTGCCAGCAGCCAAGGGGGGGCCCGGCACTACGAGCAGTACTTC. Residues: CASSQGGARHYEQYF.

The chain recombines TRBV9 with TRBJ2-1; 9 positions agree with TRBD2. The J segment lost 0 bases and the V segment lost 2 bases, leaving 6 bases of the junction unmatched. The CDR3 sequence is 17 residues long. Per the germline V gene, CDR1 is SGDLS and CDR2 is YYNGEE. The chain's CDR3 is CASSVSSGTGSYNEQFF. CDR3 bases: TGTGCCAGCAGCGTCTCTAGCGGGACGGGCTCCTACAATGAGCAGTTCTTC.

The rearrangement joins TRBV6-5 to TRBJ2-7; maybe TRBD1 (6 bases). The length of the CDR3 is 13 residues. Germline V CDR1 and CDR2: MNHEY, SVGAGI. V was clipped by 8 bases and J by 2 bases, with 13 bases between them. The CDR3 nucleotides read TGTGCCAGCCGGCAGGGGATCGCCTACGAGCAGTACTTC. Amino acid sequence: CASRQGIAYEQYF.